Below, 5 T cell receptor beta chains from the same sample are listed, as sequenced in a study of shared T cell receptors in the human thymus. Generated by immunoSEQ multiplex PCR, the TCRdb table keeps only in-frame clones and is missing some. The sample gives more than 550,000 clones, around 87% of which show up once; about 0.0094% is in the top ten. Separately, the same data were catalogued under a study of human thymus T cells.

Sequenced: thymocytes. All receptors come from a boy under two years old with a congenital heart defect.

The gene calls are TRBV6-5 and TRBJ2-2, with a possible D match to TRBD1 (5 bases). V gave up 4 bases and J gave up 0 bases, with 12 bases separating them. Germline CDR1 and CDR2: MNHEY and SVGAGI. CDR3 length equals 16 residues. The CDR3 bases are TGTGCCAGCAGTTCAGGACACCCCTCGAACACCGGGGAGCTGTTTTTT. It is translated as CASSSGHPSNTGELFF.

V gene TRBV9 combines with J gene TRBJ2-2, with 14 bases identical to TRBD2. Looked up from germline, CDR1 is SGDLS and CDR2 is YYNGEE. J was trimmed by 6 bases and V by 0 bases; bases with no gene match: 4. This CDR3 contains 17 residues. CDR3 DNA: TGTGCCAGCAGCGTAGCTCGACTAGCGGGGGGGCCCGGGGAGCTGTTTTTT. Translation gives CASSVARLAGGPGELFF.

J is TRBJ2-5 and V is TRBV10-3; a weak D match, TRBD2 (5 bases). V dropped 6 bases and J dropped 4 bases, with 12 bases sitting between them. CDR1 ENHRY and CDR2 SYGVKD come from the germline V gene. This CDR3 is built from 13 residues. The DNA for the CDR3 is TGTGCCATCAGCCCCAAGGCGGGAGAGACCCAGTACTTC. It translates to CAISPKAGETQYF.

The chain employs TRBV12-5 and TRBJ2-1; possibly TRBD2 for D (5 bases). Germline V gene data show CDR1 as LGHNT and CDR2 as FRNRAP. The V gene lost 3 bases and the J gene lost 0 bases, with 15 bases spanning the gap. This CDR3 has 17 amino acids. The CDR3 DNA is TGTGCTAGTGGTTTAATTTTCCGGGGAATCTCCTACAATGAGCAGTTCTTC. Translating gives CASGLIFRGISYNEQFF.

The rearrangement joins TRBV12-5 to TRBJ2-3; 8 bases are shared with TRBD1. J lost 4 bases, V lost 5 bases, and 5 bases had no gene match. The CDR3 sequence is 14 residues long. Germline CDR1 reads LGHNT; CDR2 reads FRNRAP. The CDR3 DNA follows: TGTGCTAGTGGTCCCGGACAGGGCCCAGATACGCAGTATTTT. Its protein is CASGPGQGPDTQYF.